One sample yielded the 6 T cell receptor beta chains listed below, sequenced in a study of blood T cell repertoires in COVID-19. Sequencing was performed with immunoSEQ multiplex PCR; in TCRdb, only in-frame clones are kept and a portion is missing. Among approximately 67,000 clones listed, around 87% were seen once. The material sequenced was peripheral blood. These receptors all stem from a man aged 50-59 years with active COVID-19.

This clone was counted only a few times. The chain uses TRBV28 and TRBJ1-2; D perhaps matches TRBD1 (6 bases). From germline, CDR1 is MDHEN and CDR2 SYDVKM. Trimming left V 4 bases short and J 8 bases short, with 17 bases between. The CDR3 has 14 amino acids. The CDR3 DNA is TGTGCCAGCAGTTCCAGGGGTTCGTTTGAAGGCTACACCTTC. It yields the protein CASSSRGSFEGYTF.

This chain joins TRBV5-1 and TRBJ2-5; TRBD1 matches 8 bases. The CDR3 totals 15 residues. After removal of 0 bases from V and 4 bases from J, the junction contained 5 bases not matched to a gene. The germline CDR1 and CDR2 sequences are SGHRS and YFSETQ. CDR3 in DNA: TGCGCCAGCAGCTTGGGAGCAGGGGGCAGAGAGACCCAGTACTTC. Encoded protein: CASSLGAGGRETQYF.

CDR3 in amino acids: CASSQLTGNTIYF. The CDR3 DNA follows: TGTGCCAGCAGTCAACTTACTGGAAACACCATATATTTT. The J gene is TRBJ1-3, the V gene TRBV5-8; D is uncertain. V lost 5 bases and J 2 bases, leaving 8 bases between the germline ends. Per the germline V gene, CDR1 is SGHTS and CDR2 is YDEGEE. The CDR3 sequence is 13 residues long.

To note about this clone: At one of its ends the junction is not consistent with the germline gene, which may arise from a read error. The J gene is TRBJ2-5, the V gene TRBV7-7; 11 nucleotides align to TRBD2. This CDR3 comprises 18 residues. The germline CDR1 and CDR2 sequences are SSHAT and FNYEAQ (reference sequence). This chain's CDR3 is CASSAGSSGGLATETQYF. Written as DNA, the CDR3 is TGTGCTAGCAGCGCGGGGTCTAGCGGGGGGCTGGCGACAGAGACCCAGTACTTC. Based on the CDR3 plus reference TRBV7-7 and TRBJ2-5, the full variable domain is GAGVSQSPRYKVTKRGQDVTLRCDPISSHATLYWYQQALGQGPEFLTYFNYEAQPDKSGLPSDRFSAERPEGSISTLTIQRTEQRDSAMYRCASSAGSSGGLATETQYFGPGTRLLVL.

The V gene is TRBV6-5, the J gene TRBJ1-2; possible D gene TRBD1, 5 bases. Germline CDR1 reads MNHEY; CDR2 reads SVGAGI. V was shortened by 6 bases and J by 7 bases, with 18 bases between the two germline ends. This CDR3 region has 14 residues. The CDR3 sequence: CASRLGRGHVGYTF. CDR3 DNA sequence: TGTGCCAGCAGACTAGGGAGGGGCCATGTTGGCTACACCTTC.

The chain combines TRBV6-2 or TRBV6-3 with TRBJ2-7, with a possible D match to TRBD1 (5 bases). V was trimmed by 0 bases and J by 0 bases, leaving 12 bases between them. CDR3 size: 16 residues. Germline assignment: CDR1 MNHEY and CDR2 SVGEGT. The CDR3 sequence: CASSYSVQGNSYEQYF. Here the CDR3 DNA reads TGTGCCAGCAGTTACTCAGTCCAGGGTAACTCCTACGAGCAGTACTTC.